This TCR beta chain is from a study of T cell changes during pregnancy in multiple sclerosis. The germline CDR1 and CDR2 sequences are SGHDN and FVKESK. V was pared by 3 bases and J by 4 bases, with 10 bases of the junction left unmatched. CDR3 size: 16 residues. The table came from immunoSEQ multiplex PCR; TCRdb's copy has only in-frame clones and leaves some out. The data hold tens of thousands of clones, with around 93% observed a single time. The J gene is TRBJ1-2, the V gene TRBV14; TRBD1 aligns across 8 bases. Sequenced material: peripheral blood, taken after pregnancy. This clonotype was obtained from a female donor with multiple sclerosis, enrolled in a pregnancy study. The CDR3 bases are TGTGCCAGCAGCCACGGTGGCGCAGGGGGCATCTATGGCTACACCTTC. Protein sequence: CASSHGGAGGIYGYTF. The full variable domain, in which reference TRBV14 and TRBJ1-2 provide the parts outside the CDR3, is EAGVTQFPSHSVIEKGQTVTLRCDPISGHDNLYWYRRVMGKEIKFLLHFVKESKQDESGMPNNRFLAERTGGTYSTLKVQPAELEDSGVYFCASSHGGAGGIYGYTFGSGTRLTVV.